This T cell receptor (beta chain) was found in a study of cytomegalovirus exposure and HLA in healthy donors. Study conclusions and caveats: Cytomegalovirus association was assigned to about 150 TCR beta chains. Some V segments, TRBV6-2 and TRBV6-3 among them, were indistinguishable and were therefore excluded.

Turning to this clone: Its target is unknown.

The CDR3 runs 15 residues. Trimming removed 9 bases from V and 7 bases from J; junction bases left unmatched: 16. Germline CDR1 reads SNHLY; CDR2 reads FYNNEI. The PCR contained 60 Vbeta and 13 Jbeta primers. Produced via immunoSEQ multiplex PCR; TCRdb's table is partial and in-frame only. The data contain fewer than 120,000 clones, approximately 83% of them singletons. This receptor was taken from a man aged 35 to 55 in good health and CMV-seronegative. Sequenced: PBMCs. V gene TRBV2 combines with J gene TRBJ1-2; the match to TRBD1 covers 8 bases. CDR3 sequence reads: CASPRIVAGGFGYTF. Here the CDR3 DNA reads TGTGCCAGTCCACGGATCGTGGCAGGGGGCTTTGGCTACACCTTC.